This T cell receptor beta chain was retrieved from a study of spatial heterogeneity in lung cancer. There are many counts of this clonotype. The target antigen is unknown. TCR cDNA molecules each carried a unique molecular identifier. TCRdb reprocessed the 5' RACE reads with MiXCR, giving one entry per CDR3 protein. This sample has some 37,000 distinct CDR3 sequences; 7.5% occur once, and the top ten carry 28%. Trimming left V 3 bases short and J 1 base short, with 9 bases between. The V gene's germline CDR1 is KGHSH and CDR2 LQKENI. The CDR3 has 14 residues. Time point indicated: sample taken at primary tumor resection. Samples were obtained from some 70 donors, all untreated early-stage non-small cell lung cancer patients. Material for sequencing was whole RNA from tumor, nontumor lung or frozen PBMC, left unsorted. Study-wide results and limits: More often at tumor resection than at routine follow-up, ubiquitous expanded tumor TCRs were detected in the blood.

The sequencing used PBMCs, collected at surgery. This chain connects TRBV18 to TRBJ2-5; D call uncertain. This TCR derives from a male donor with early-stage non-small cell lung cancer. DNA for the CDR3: TGTGCCAGCTCACCTGCTTACTTCCAAGAGACCCAGTACTTC. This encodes CASSPAYFQETQYF.